The 23 T cell receptor beta chains given below trace back to one sample, sequenced in a study of T-cell reconstitution after alpha-beta-depleted transplantation in children. A TCRbeta library incorporating unique molecular identifiers was prepared. TCRdb fed the PCR reads into MiXCR, producing one record per CDR3 protein. The table shows about 500,000 distinct CDR3 sequences, with less than 35% occurring only once. The material sequenced was PBMCs from the stem cell graft donor, taken from the stem cell graft. The receptors derive from a human donor who donated a stem cell graft to a child with aplastic anemia.

The table lists this clonotype with a few counts. V and J are TRBV6-2 or TRBV6-3 and TRBJ2-1, with a possible D match to TRBD2 (6 bases). The V gene lost 4 bases and the J gene lost 4 bases, with 14 bases spanning the gap. This CDR3 comprises 15 residues. Germline CDR1 is MNHEY and CDR2 is SVGEGT. In DNA, the CDR3 is TGTGCCAGCAGTTCGGGCGGGATAGGGTACAATGAGCAGTTCTTC. It encodes CASSSGGIGYNEQFF.

This chain joins TRBV6-5 and TRBJ1-1; no definite D call. The V end was cut by 4 bases, the J end by 3 bases, with 9 bases between. This CDR3 is built from 13 residues. The germline CDR1 and CDR2 sequences are MNHEY and SVGAGI. This chain's CDR3 is CASSSSRDTEAFF. DNA for the CDR3: TGTGCCAGCAGTTCAAGTAGGGACACTGAAGCTTTCTTT.

The table lists this clonotype with a few counts. J is TRBJ2-1 and V is TRBV6-2 or TRBV6-3, with D maybe TRBD2 (5 bases). The V gene lost 0 bases and the J gene lost 8 bases, with 17 bases spanning the gap. Looked up from germline, CDR1 is MNHEY and CDR2 is SVGEGT. CDR3 length: 16 residues. CDR3 loop: CASSYSGVYSVDEQFF. CDR3 DNA: TGTGCCAGCAGTTACTCCGGGGTGTATAGTGTCGATGAGCAGTTCTTC.

This chain joins TRBV10-3 and TRBJ2-3; D unclear. Trimming removed 4 bases at V and 0 bases at J, with 11 bases between. CDR3 length: 15 residues. CDR1 is ENHRY, CDR2 SYGVKD, per germline. The CDR3 nucleotides read TGTGCCATCAGTGGTGGCGAGGCTAGCACAGATACGCAGTATTTT. Protein: CAISGGEASTDTQYF.

The gene calls are TRBV11-2 and TRBJ2-3, with TRBD2 matching 9 bases. Germline CDR1 reads SGHAT; CDR2 reads FQNNGV. The CDR3 contains 17 residues. V lost 5 bases and J lost 6; bases outside the gene matches: 15. The CDR3 DNA is TGTGCCAGCAGCCCCGGTGGAGTAGCGGGAGAAGGGGATACGCAGTATTTT. This translates into CASSPGGVAGEGDTQYF.

The gene calls are TRBV11-1 and TRBJ2-1; weak D call: TRBD2 (6 bases). V dropped 1 base and J dropped 13 bases, with 14 bases sitting between them. Germline V gene lookup returns CDR1 SGHAT and CDR2 FQDESV (reference sequence). The CDR3 has 13 residues. The CDR3 is CASSLGRGEDQFF. As DNA, the CDR3 is TGTGCCAGCAGCTTAGGGCGCGGGGAAGACCAGTTCTTC.

The chain carries TRBV12-3 or TRBV12-4 and TRBJ1-1, with D maybe TRBD1 (6 bases). This CDR3 spans 16 amino acids. Trimming took off 5 bases at V and 8 bases at J, with 24 bases between the two ends. This chain's CDR3 is CASSLGRRAGEKEAFF. DNA of the CDR3: TGTGCCAGCAGTCTAGGGCGGAGGGCAGGGGAAAAGGAAGCTTTCTTT.

The chain couples TRBV30 to TRBJ1-5, with D possibly matching TRBD1 (5 bases). CDR1 and CDR2 from the germline V gene are GTSNPN and SVGIG (reference sequence). The CDR3 spans 12 residues. The ends were cut back, 5 bases at V and 6 bases at J, with 11 bases in the middle. This CDR3 is CAWGGGTQPQHF. The CDR3 coding sequence is TGTGCCTGGGGCGGGGGAACTCAGCCCCAGCATTTT.

The chain combines TRBV12-3 or TRBV12-4 with TRBJ2-2; 9 bases map to TRBD2. Unmatched junction bases numbered 1, after V lost 4 bases and J lost 4 bases. This CDR3 has 14 amino acids. The CDR3 DNA reads TGTGCCAGCAGTTCACTAGCGGGCACCGGGGAGCTGTTTTTT. Translating gives CASSSLAGTGELFF.

This clonotype was found a few times. This rearrangement joins TRBV7-2 to TRBJ2-6; 9 nucleotides agree with TRBD1. The CDR3 totals 16 residues. CDR1 and CDR2 from the germline V gene are SGHTA and FQGNSA. With V trimmed by 5 bases and J by 4 bases, 6 bases remained unmatched. In DNA form, the CDR3 reads TGTGCCAGCAGCCAGGGGACAGGGACCGGGGCCAACGTCCTGACTTTC. It codes for CASSQGTGTGANVLTF.

In its sample, this clonotype was seen a few times. J is TRBJ2-3 and V is TRBV7-2, with 11 bases aligning to TRBD2. The CDR3 runs 17 residues. Germline CDR1 SGHTA, CDR2 FQGNSA. Losses at the gene ends were 3 bases for V and 7 bases for J; bases not matched to a gene: 12. CDR3 amino acids: CASSFIAGGINAYTQYF. The CDR3, as DNA: TGTGCCAGCAGCTTCATAGCGGGAGGGATTAATGCGTATACGCAGTATTTT.

As DNA, the CDR3 is TGCGCCAGCAGCGGCCAGGGAGGAATCAATGAGCAGTTCTTC. It specifies CASSGQGGINEQFF. The rearrangement uses TRBV5-1 and TRBJ2-1; D possibly corresponds to TRBD2 (6 bases). Germline CDR1 SGHRS, CDR2 YFSETQ. This CDR3 region has 14 residues. Trimming removed 4 bases at V and 6 bases at J, with 14 bases between.

This clonotype has more than one count but fewer than ten. The chain has TRBV30 and TRBJ2-7; no definite D call. Trimming removed 5 bases from V and 3 bases from J, with 5 bases in between. CDR3 length: 10 residues. Germline CDR1 and CDR2: GTSNPN and SVGIG (reference sequence). CDR3 nucleotide sequence: TGTGCCTGGGGAAACTACGAGCAGTACTTC. It translates to CAWGNYEQYF.

The J gene is TRBJ1-2, the V gene TRBV29-1; 10 bases fit TRBD1. Germline CDR1 is SQVTM and CDR2 is ANQGSEA. Trimming at V came to 7 bases and at J to 3 bases, leaving 5 bases not matched to a gene. The CDR3 loop spans 13 amino acids. CDR3 coding DNA: TGCAGCGGCCGGGACAGGGGTGACTATGGCTACACCTTC. Translating it yields CSGRDRGDYGYTF.

This clonotype has a handful of counts. The CDR3 DNA is TGCAGTGCTAGAGACTCGACAGGGCCTAGTTCCAATGAGCAGTTCTTC. Translating it yields CSARDSTGPSSNEQFF. J is TRBJ2-1 and V is TRBV20-1, with 7 bases lining up with TRBD1. The CDR3 spans 16 residues. The germline V gene encodes CDR1 DFQATT and CDR2 SNEGSKA (reference sequence). Trimming took 0 bases from V and 6 from J; bases not matched to a gene: 11.

This chain connects TRBV11-2 to TRBJ2-1; D remains unclear. CDR1 is SGHAT, CDR2 FQNNGV, per germline. CDR3 length: 18 amino acids. V was cut by 2 bases and J by 0 bases, with 17 bases left in between. The CDR3 DNA reads TGTGCCAGCAGCTTATCCGGGTACGGCCCTAGCTCCTACAATGAGCAGTTCTTC. Its protein product is CASSLSGYGPSSYNEQFF.

The chain uses TRBV20-1 and TRBJ1-1; maybe TRBD1 (5 bases). V shed 4 bases and J shed 8 bases, with 14 bases lying between them. The CDR3 is 12 residues long. Looked up from germline, CDR1 is DFQATT and CDR2 is SNEGSKA (reference sequence). CDR3 sequence: CSAKMEGPEAFF. CDR3 DNA: TGCAGTGCTAAAATGGAGGGGCCCGAAGCTTTCTTT.

The rearrangement links TRBV6-5 to TRBJ2-7; TRBD2 matches at 8 bases. After removal of 0 bases from V and 4 bases from J, the junction contained 8 bases not matched to a gene. The CDR3 is 16 amino acids. Germline lookup yields CDR1 MNHEY and CDR2 SVGAGI. This CDR3 reads CASSYSITSGSYEQYF. Here the CDR3 DNA reads TGTGCCAGCAGTTACTCGATAACTAGCGGTTCGTACGAGCAGTACTTC.

In this sample, this clonotype turned up a few times. This chain connects TRBV4-3 to TRBJ2-5, with 8 bases aligning to TRBD1. The germline CDR1 and CDR2 sequences are LGHNA and YSLEER. With V trimmed by 0 bases and J by 2 bases, 5 bases remained unmatched. This CDR3 spans 16 amino acids. CDR3 DNA: TGCGCCAGCAGCCAAGACCCTGACAGGGGTCAAGAGACCCAGTACTTC. Translation: CASSQDPDRGQETQYF.

This chain connects TRBV5-1 to TRBJ1-1, with D tentatively TRBD1 (6 bases). V was clipped by 0 bases and J by 10 bases, with 19 bases between them. Per germline, CDR1 SGHRS and CDR2 YFSETQ. The CDR3 loop spans 15 amino acids. The CDR3 is CASSLEQPGGVRAFF. CDR3 in DNA: TGCGCCAGCAGCTTGGAACAGCCGGGGGGCGTTAGAGCTTTCTTT.

This clonotype occurred a few times. The V call is TRBV30, the J call TRBJ1-2, with D perhaps TRBD1 (6 bases). Per the germline V gene, CDR1 is GTSNPN and CDR2 is SVGIG (reference sequence). The CDR3 spans 13 residues. V was trimmed by 4 bases and J by 8 bases, leaving 17 bases between them. CDR3 sequence reads: CAWTEGGRAGYTF. The CDR3 nucleotides are TGTGCCTGGACAGAAGGGGGTCGGGCCGGCTACACCTTC.

The genes are TRBV12-3 or TRBV12-4 and TRBJ2-7; 8 bases are shared with TRBD2. This CDR3 is 14 amino acids long. The V segment lost 11 bases and the J segment 1 base; nucleotides outside the gene matches: 10. The CDR3 loop reads CARGGRPPSYEQYV. CDR3 nucleotide sequence: TGTGCCCGGGGGGGTAGGCCTCCATCCTACGAGCAGTACGTC.

A few counts support this clonotype. V and J are TRBV7-3 and TRBJ2-4, with D perhaps being TRBD1 or TRBD2 (5 bases each). Trimming removed 0 bases at V and 1 base at J, with 28 bases between. The CDR3 has 22 residues. From germline, CDR1 is SGHTA and CDR2 FQGTGA. The CDR3 bases are TGTGCCAGCAGCTTAACGTATTCATCGTTGGCGGTTGGGGGACCTGCCAAAAACATTCAGTACTTC. It translates to CASSLTYSSLAVGGPAKNIQYF.